This T cell receptor (beta chain) was profiled in a study of metastatic and nonmetastatic thyroid tumors. Study at large: Repertoires of blood and of tissue (tumor or nodule) from malignant and benign thyroid patients were compared.

Patients were all untreated before their thyroid surgery. TCRdb reprocessed the PCR reads using MiXCR. The repertoire has about 20,000 clones, under 35% of them found once; the top ten carry roughly 13%. By frequency in the sample, this clone is medium-sized. Its antigen is unidentified. The germline V gene encodes CDR1 SGHRS and CDR2 YFSETQ. The CDR3 totals 17 residues. Trimming took 4 bases from V and 1 from J; bases not matched to a gene: 7. The study's findings and limits: Benign nodules were reported to have significantly lower TCR beta diversity than malignant thyroid tumors, in blood and tumor.

This rearrangement joins TRBV5-1 to TRBJ2-2; 10 bases map to TRBD1. This sequence originates from a female donor with papillary thyroid cancer or a benign thyroid nodule (not recorded which). Some clones in this sample may be carry-over from other donors' samples. Sequenced input: blood. The CDR3 protein is CASSTPRTGGNTGELFF. The CDR3 DNA reads as TGCGCCAGCAGCACTCCCCGGACAGGGGGGAACACCGGGGAGCTGTTTTTT.